The 2 T cell receptor beta chains presented below share a single source sample, sequenced in a study of cytomegalovirus exposure and HLA in healthy donors. The PCR was carried out with 60 Vbeta primers and 13 Jbeta primers. Clones were sequenced by immunoSEQ multiplex PCR, and TCRdb holds only the in-frame ones, with some missing. This table holds 100,000 to 120,000 clones, 65% to 85% found once. The source material was PBMCs. These receptors were collected from a young man in good health and CMV-seropositive.

The CDR3 spells CAISESGTSKGEQYF. The CDR3 region has the DNA TGTGCCATCAGTGAGTCCGGGACTAGTAAAGGCGAGCAGTACTTC. This rearrangement joins TRBV10-3 to TRBJ2-7; 8 nucleotides line up with TRBD2. The CDR3 covers 15 residues. The germline V gene encodes CDR1 ENHRY and CDR2 SYGVKD. J gave up 6 bases and V 0 bases, and 7 bases lay outside the gene matches.

The V call is TRBV7-2, the J call TRBJ2-1, with TRBD2 matching 10 bases. J gave up 0 bases and V 5 bases, and 4 bases lay outside the gene matches. Germline loops: CDR1 SGHTA, CDR2 FQGNSA. CDR3 length equals 16 residues. CDR3: CASSLIAGGSYNEQFF. In nucleotides, the CDR3 is TGTGCCAGCAGCCTTATAGCGGGGGGCTCCTACAATGAGCAGTTCTTC.